This is a list of T cell receptor beta chains from one sample in a study of blood T cell repertoires in COVID-19. Generated by immunoSEQ multiplex PCR, the TCRdb table keeps only in-frame clones and is missing some. The table shows some 29,000 clones, with 84% occurring only once. Sequencing was done on a sample of peripheral blood. The origin of the receptors is a man older than 75 with active COVID-19. The CDR3 runs from the conserved cysteine through the conserved F or W.

v_call: TRBV6-5; j_call: TRBJ1-4; cdr3_aa: CASSLTGAVEKLFF
v_call: TRBV6-5; j_call: TRBJ1-5; cdr3_aa: CASSLQGGSNQPQHF
v_call: TRBV7-6; j_call: TRBJ2-6; cdr3_aa: CASSARDTGSGANVLTF
v_call: TRBV6-5; j_call: TRBJ1-2; cdr3_aa: CATGTSSRVYGYTF
v_call: TRBV9; j_call: TRBJ2-3; cdr3_aa: CASSVGQIYTDTQYF
v_call: TRBV10-3; j_call: TRBJ1-5; cdr3_aa: CAIRGQGGNQPQHF
v_call: TRBV19; j_call: TRBJ2-5; cdr3_aa: CASSPRGTGSRETQYF
v_call: TRBV7-9; j_call: TRBJ2-1; cdr3_aa: CASSSFGQGPEQFF
v_call: TRBV30; j_call: TRBJ2-7; cdr3_aa: CAWSLSGVPLHAYF
v_call: TRBV24-1; j_call: TRBJ2-1; cdr3_aa: CATSDSAGGRYNEQFF
v_call: TRBV5-6; j_call: TRBJ1-2; cdr3_aa: CASSLGGTGTNYGYTF
v_call: TRBV3-1/TRBV3-2; j_call: TRBJ1-1; cdr3_aa: CASSPTGGWSNTEAFF
v_call: TRBV21-1; j_call: TRBJ2-3; cdr3_aa: CASSKVETDTDTQYF
v_call: TRBV5-5; j_call: TRBJ2-1; cdr3_aa: CASRQTTSGGHNNEQFF
v_call: TRBV5-1; j_call: TRBJ1-2; cdr3_aa: CASSLATGGSNYGYTF
v_call: TRBV10-3; j_call: TRBJ1-1; cdr3_aa: CAIRTGGVVNTEAFF
v_call: TRBV30; j_call: TRBJ2-1; cdr3_aa: CAWTPSGAHNNEQFF
v_call: TRBV7-9; j_call: TRBJ1-3; cdr3_aa: CASSRVGGQATIYF
v_call: TRBV15; j_call: TRBJ1-5; cdr3_aa: CATSRDPRGRGNQPQHF
v_call: TRBV19; j_call: TRBJ1-1; cdr3_aa: CASSIGVGTEAFF
v_call: TRBV7-9; j_call: TRBJ1-4; cdr3_aa: CASSPLAGGNEKLFF
v_call: TRBV25-1; j_call: TRBJ2-1; cdr3_aa: CASSEGLRLAFNEQFF
v_call: TRBV14; j_call: TRBJ2-1; cdr3_aa: CASSQARTGGQFF
v_call: TRBV18; j_call: TRBJ2-1; cdr3_aa: CASSPPNEGRNEQFF
v_call: TRBV2; j_call: TRBJ1-6; cdr3_aa: CASSKDRVGNSPLHF
v_call: TRBV18; j_call: TRBJ1-2; cdr3_aa: CASSTGDGYTF
v_call: TRBV9; j_call: TRBJ1-6; cdr3_aa: CASSVQGNNSPLHF
v_call: TRBV5-4; j_call: TRBJ2-5; cdr3_aa: CASMGEAQETQYF
v_call: TRBV9; j_call: TRBJ2-2; cdr3_aa: CASSARTRGNTGELFF
v_call: TRBV5-6; j_call: TRBJ1-5; cdr3_aa: CASSTGTGVFQPQHF
v_call: TRBV19; j_call: TRBJ1-2; cdr3_aa: CASSTGQGRYGYTF
v_call: TRBV7-2; j_call: TRBJ1-2; cdr3_aa: CASSLVKRATVPSGYTF
v_call: TRBV2; j_call: TRBJ1-1; cdr3_aa: CASSDLGGGTEAFF
v_call: TRBV5-1; j_call: TRBJ2-2; cdr3_aa: CASSLEQGARTGELFF
v_call: TRBV5-4; j_call: TRBJ2-5; cdr3_aa: CASSRSGTSGAMGETQYF
v_call: TRBV30; j_call: TRBJ1-6; cdr3_aa: CAWSVLQGRGLEPLHF
v_call: TRBV3-1/TRBV3-2; j_call: TRBJ1-1; cdr3_aa: CASSQDNFRAEAFF
v_call: TRBV3-1/TRBV3-2; j_call: TRBJ2-7; cdr3_aa: CASSDPGQGGTYEQYF
v_call: TRBV5-1; j_call: TRBJ2-7; cdr3_aa: CASSSEIPGYEQYF
v_call: TRBV3-1/TRBV3-2; j_call: TRBJ2-3; cdr3_aa: CASSPGGPTDTQYF
v_call: TRBV4-2; j_call: TRBJ2-1; cdr3_aa: CASSQGPGGSMNEQFF
v_call: TRBV5-1; j_call: TRBJ2-3; cdr3_aa: CASSLHRDNTDTQYF
v_call: TRBV5-1; j_call: TRBJ2-4; cdr3_aa: CASSLGGSGGAAVQYF
v_call: TRBV5-4; j_call: TRBJ1-6; cdr3_aa: CASSLDPGGSPLHF
v_call: TRBV5-1; j_call: TRBJ1-2; cdr3_aa: CASSPQGEANYGYTF
v_call: TRBV7-9; j_call: TRBJ2-5; cdr3_aa: CASSLSSGEGETQYF
v_call: TRBV19; j_call: TRBJ1-2; cdr3_aa: CASSKPGTNYGYTF
v_call: TRBV2; j_call: TRBJ2-5; cdr3_aa: CASSVLDGRGGTQYF
v_call: TRBV12-3/TRBV12-4; j_call: TRBJ2-2; cdr3_aa: CASSAPAGELFF
v_call: TRBV7-8; j_call: TRBJ2-1; cdr3_aa: CASSLVTGLSYNEQFF
v_call: TRBV19; j_call: TRBJ1-1; cdr3_aa: CASSLRQGNTEAFF
v_call: TRBV5-4; j_call: TRBJ1-5; cdr3_aa: CASSADRGRAQPQHF
v_call: TRBV19; j_call: TRBJ1-2; cdr3_aa: CASSIDTSGEAKSYTF